A selection of T cell receptor beta chains follows, all from one sample in a study of blood T cell repertoires in COVID-19. Produced via immunoSEQ multiplex PCR; TCRdb's table is partial and in-frame only. The profile shows about 210,000 clones, about 90% of them singletons. Input material: peripheral blood. The source is a man aged 25 to 40 with acute or convalescent COVID-19. The CDR3 runs from the conserved cysteine through the conserved F or W. D genes are given only for firm matches. Clone size appears in some rows only: once, few, many, or a class for an expanded clone.

clone_size	j_call	v_call	d_call	cdr3_aa	cdr3_nt
-	TRBJ2-2	TRBV7-3	TRBD2	CASSLTSGVTGELFF	TGTGCCAGCAGCCTTACTAGCGGGGTAACCGGGGAGCTGTTTTTT
-	TRBJ1-1	TRBV5-8	-	CASSLNSVGNTEAFF	TGTGCCAGCAGCTTGAATTCCGTCGGGAACACTGAAGCTTTCTTT
-	TRBJ1-5	TRBV19	-	CASSRYDRRNSNQPQHF	TGTGCCAGTAGTAGATATGACAGGAGAAATAGCAATCAGCCCCAGCATTTT
-	TRBJ1-1	TRBV11-2	-	CASSLAGGEAFF	TGTGCCAGCAGCTTGGCGGGGGGTGAAGCTTTCTTT
-	TRBJ2-3	TRBV19	TRBD1	CASKAGQGASDTQYF	TGTGCCAGTAAGGCGGGACAGGGGGCCTCAGATACGCAGTATTTT
-	TRBJ1-5	TRBV6-1	-	CASSEVDNQPQHF	TGTGCCAGCAGTGAGGTAGACAATCAGCCCCAGCATTTT
few	TRBJ1-1	TRBV2	TRBD1	CASSVDRAGRTEAFF	TGTGCCAGCAGTGTGGACAGGGCAGGGCGAACTGAAGCTTTCTTT
-	TRBJ1-1	TRBV3-1/TRBV3-2	TRBD1	CASRPSGQGARDDTEAFF	TGTGCCAGCAGACCCTCGGGACAGGGGGCGAGGGATGACACTGAAGCTTTCTTT
-	TRBJ1-2	TRBV5-4	-	CASSQPGSYGYTF	TGTGCCAGCAGCCAGCCGGGTTCCTATGGCTACACCTTC
-	TRBJ2-3	TRBV7-8	-	CASSPQGYSLTDTQYF	TGTGCCAGCAGTCCCCAGGGGTACTCTCTTACAGATACGCAGTATTTT
few	TRBJ1-6	TRBV11-2	-	CASSFQGRGNSPLHF	TGTGCCAGCAGCTTTCAAGGACGGGGGAATTCACCCCTCCACTTT
-	TRBJ2-7	TRBV10-3	-	CAISKGHIAPEGSNSYEQYF	TGTGCCATCAGTAAGGGACATATCGCGCCGGAAGGTTCCAATAGCTACGAGCAGTACTTC
-	TRBJ2-2	TRBV6-5	-	CASTPWRGHGELFF	TGTGCCAGCACCCCGTGGCGGGGGCACGGGGAGCTGTTTTTT
-	TRBJ1-1	TRBV18	TRBD1	CASSSGQGANTEAFF	TGTGCCAGCTCATCGGGACAGGGAGCGAACACTGAAGCTTTCTTT
once	TRBJ2-1	TRBV6-4	-	CASSRGTDNEQFF	TGTGCCAGCAGCCGCGGGACAGACAATGAGCAGTTCTTC
once	TRBJ2-7	TRBV29-1	TRBD2	CSGGLAGGGGQYF	TGCAGCGGGGGACTAGCGGGAGGTGGTGGGCAGTACTTC
-	TRBJ1-3	TRBV7-3	TRBD1	CASSSSGTGNHGNTIYF	TGTGCCAGCAGCTCCTCCGGGACAGGGAACCATGGAAACACCATATATTTT
-	TRBJ2-7	TRBV19	TRBD1	CASRAGTGPYEQYF	TGTGCCAGTAGAGCCGGGACAGGGCCCTACGAGCAGTACTTC
-	TRBJ2-2	TRBV28	-	CASSLGGNTGELFF	TGTGCCAGCAGTTTGGGAGGGAACACCGGGGAGCTGTTTTTT
once	TRBJ2-7	TRBV2	TRBD1	CASRWTGLNEQYF	TGTGCCAGCCGATGGACAGGGCTGAACGAGCAGTACTTC
-	TRBJ2-6	TRBV7-9	TRBD1	CASSGTGTGNSGANVLTF	TGTGCCAGCAGCGGAACCGGGACAGGGAACTCTGGGGCCAACGTCCTGACTTTC
-	TRBJ2-1	TRBV7-9	TRBD2	CASSRAGREQFF	TGTGCCAGCAGCCGAGCGGGACGTGAGCAGTTCTTC
-	TRBJ1-3	TRBV19	TRBD1	CASSILPGGGNTIYF	TGTGCCAGTAGTATACTTCCAGGGGGAGGAAACACCATATATTTT
-	TRBJ2-7	TRBV5-1	-	CASSLAGGNYEQYF	TGCGCCAGCAGCTTGGCCGGGGGAAACTACGAGCAGTACTTC
-	TRBJ1-3	TRBV6-5	TRBD1	CASSYSDRASGNTIYF	TGTGCCAGCAGTTACTCCGACAGGGCCTCTGGAAACACCATATATTTT
-	TRBJ2-1	TRBV6-2/TRBV6-3	-	CASSSGQPRSYNEQFF	TGTGCCAGCAGTTCCGGACAGCCCCGATCATACAATGAGCAGTTCTTC
-	TRBJ1-4	TRBV30	TRBD1	CAWREQGAGFEKLFF	TGTGCCTGGAGGGAACAGGGGGCGGGCTTTGAAAAACTGTTTTTT
-	TRBJ2-1	TRBV11-2	-	CASSNRAGTIDEQFF	TGTGCCAGCAGCAACAGGGCCGGGACAATCGATGAGCAGTTCTTC